Below, 9 T cell receptor beta chains from the same sample are listed, as sequenced in a study of T cells in Graves' hyperthyroidism and ophthalmopathy. There were TCR beta CDR3 regions amplified from RNA transcripts. Using the HTBI primer set, a first-round RT-PCR was run on the TCR CDR3. TCRdb itself ran the multiplex PCR reads through MiXCR, one entry per CDR3 protein. The data contain about 570,000 distinct CDR3 sequences, approximately 44% of them singletons. Sequences were obtained from peripheral blood or thyroid tissue (not recorded which). The receptors here all came from an adult woman with Graves' disease, either hyperthyroidism or ophthalmopathy (not recorded which).

The gene calls are TRBV4-1 and TRBJ2-7, with 7 bases aligning to TRBD2. Unmatched junction bases numbered 10, after V lost 3 bases and J lost 2 bases. CDR3 length: 16 residues. Germline V gene sequence: CDR1 MGHRA, CDR2 YSYEKL. CDR3 DNA sequence: TGCGCCAGCAGCCATGTTAGCGGGCGCAATACCTACGAGCAGTACTTC. Its translation is CASSHVSGRNTYEQYF.

This clonotype occurred a few times. The gene calls are TRBV29-1 and TRBJ2-7; D gene uncertain. Trimming pared 0 bases from V and 12 bases from J, leaving 12 bases between. Per germline, CDR1 SQVTM and CDR2 ANQGSEA. The CDR3 consists of 11 residues. CDR3 nucleotide sequence: TGCAGCGTTGAAGATTTGGGGTTGTGGTACTTC. Its protein product is CSVEDLGLWYF.

The rearrangement links TRBV29-1 to TRBJ1-2, with D possibly TRBD1 on 5 matching bases. V dropped 7 bases and J dropped 6 bases, with 12 bases sitting between them. Germline CDR1 SQVTM, CDR2 ANQGSEA. The CDR3 is 11 amino acids. CDR3 DNA sequence: TGCAGCGCCCTGCAGGGTCATGGCTACACCTTC. Its protein is CSALQGHGYTF.

This rearrangement joins TRBV12-3 or TRBV12-4 to TRBJ2-6; 9 bases line up with TRBD1. The trim removed 1 base at V and 10 bases at J, leaving 2 bases unmatched. The CDR3 is made up of 14 amino acids. CDR3 nucleotide sequence: TGTGCCAGCAGTTTAGTGGGACAGGGTAACGTCCTGACTTTC. Translation: CASSLVGQGNVLTF.

The genes are TRBV10-3 and TRBJ2-7, with 7 bases aligning to TRBD1. Unmatched junction bases numbered 9, after V lost 6 bases and J lost 1 base. CDR1 and CDR2 from the germline V gene are ENHRY and SYGVKD. The CDR3 has 15 residues. This chain's CDR3 is CAIRTDRANSYEQYF. The CDR3 DNA reads TGTGCCATCAGGACAGACAGGGCAAATTCCTACGAGCAGTACTTC.

This clonotype was counted ten times or more. The chain recombines TRBV7-8 with TRBJ1-5; no firm D call. V dropped 5 bases and J dropped 5 bases, with 7 bases sitting between them. The V gene's germline CDR1 is SGHVS and CDR2 FQNEAQ. This CDR3 comprises 12 residues. The chain's CDR3 is CASSPEYQPQHF. CDR3 nucleotides: TGTGCCAGCAGCCCAGAATATCAGCCCCAGCATTTT.

This clonotype occurred many times. The V call is TRBV20-1, the J call TRBJ1-2, with 7 bases lining up with TRBD1. Trimming at V came to 3 bases and at J to 1 base, leaving 20 bases not matched to a gene. The germline gives CDR1 DFQATT, CDR2 SNEGSKA (reference sequence). The CDR3 runs to 19 residues. DNA of the CDR3: TGCAGTGCTAGCACGCCAGGGGGAATGGTGCCGACGAATAACTATGGCTACACCTTC. Translated, it gives CSASTPGGMVPTNNYGYTF.

This clonotype was found a few times. A read error is possible here, since a much larger clone lies one base away. The chain has TRBV6-6 and TRBJ1-5; no clear D. There are 14 residues in the CDR3. The germline CDR1 and CDR2 sequences are MNHNY and SVGAGI (reference sequence). CDR3 sequence (DNA): TGTGCCGGCAGTGAACTGGTCATGAAACAGCCCCAGCATTTT. Translating gives CAGSELVMKQPQHF.

V gene TRBV12-3 or TRBV12-4 combines with J gene TRBJ2-2, with TRBD1 matching 12 bases. V trimming: 4 bases; J trimming: 5 bases; junction bases outside the gene matches: 8. The CDR3 runs to 17 residues. The CDR3 DNA reads as TGTGCCAGCAGTTCTTGGGGGACAGGGGGCGGAACCGGGGAGCTGTTTTTT. Its translation: CASSSWGTGGGTGELFF.